The following is a TCR beta chain sequence with its context. Antigen specificity is unknown. This record comes from a study of OX40 agonist ivuxolimab in advanced cancers. On the study more broadly: Ivuxolimab, which is an agonistic anti-OX40 (CD134) antibody, was administered to the patients.

Profiled with immunoSEQ multiplex PCR; TCRdb holds only in-frame clones, not every one. The sample contains 70,000 to 95,000 clones, roughly 83% of which appear only once. Patients who had autoimmune disease history or got systemic immunosuppression were left out. Study results and caveats: In a subset of nonresponders, normalized T-cell clonal expansion was also low. Dosing at 0.1 to 3.0 mg/kg was accompanied by clonal expansion of CD4+ and CD8+ blood T cells by week 6.

The receptor was derived from an adult with an advanced solid tumor such as melanoma, head and neck, liver or kidney cancer. Sample: CD4+ or CD8+ T cells sorted from blood, taken in a trial of the OX40 agonist ivuxolimab.

The CDR3 loop reads CASSPSGSETQYF. CDR3 nucleotides: TGTGCCAGCAGCCCAAGCGGGAGTGAGACCCAGTACTTC. The genes are TRBV4-2 and TRBJ2-5, with 8 nucleotides matching TRBD2. This CDR3 is built from 13 residues. Germline V gene sequence: CDR1 LGHNA, CDR2 YNFKEQ. V was clipped by 4 bases and J by 5 bases; unmatched bases: 3.